Each of the 19 T cell receptor beta chains below was sequenced from the same sample in a study of early T cells in non-severe SARS-CoV-2 infection. MiXCR, applied by TCRdb to the 5' RACE reads, yields one record per CDR3 protein. The data show 75,000 to 100,000 distinct CDR3 sequences, roughly 15% seen once. Material: whole blood. The source is an adult who was a healthcare worker with PCR-confirmed SARS-CoV-2 infection or an uninfected control (not recorded which).

This clonotype was found many times. J is TRBJ2-1 and V is TRBV5-1; 8 bases are shared with TRBD1. The germline gives CDR1 SGHRS, CDR2 YFSETQ. The CDR3 extends over 16 amino acids. After removal of 3 bases from V and 7 bases from J, the junction contained 12 bases not matched to a gene. In DNA, the CDR3 is TGCGCCAGCAGCTCAGGACGGACAGGGAATGGGAATGAGCAGTTCTTC. Its translation is CASSSGRTGNGNEQFF.

CDR3 amino acids: CASSASGTFLNEKLFF. The CDR3 bases are TGTGCCAGCAGCGCTTCCGGGACCTTCCTTAATGAAAAACTGTTTTTT. This sequence joins TRBV3-1 and TRBJ1-4; a weak D match, TRBD1 (5 bases). V was cut by 5 bases and J by 4 bases, with 17 bases left in between. From germline, CDR1 is LGHDT and CDR2 YNNKEL (reference sequence). The CDR3 runs 16 residues.

The V and J genes are TRBV15 and TRBJ2-7, with D tentatively TRBD1 (6 bases). Germline V gives CDR1 LNHNV, CDR2 YYDKDF (reference sequence). CDR3 size: 19 residues. Trimming removed 0 bases at V and 1 base at J, with 22 bases between. The CDR3 sequence: CATSRDLNSRTAASYEQYV. The CDR3 nucleotides are TGTGCCACCAGCAGAGATCTTAACTCGAGGACAGCGGCTTCCTACGAGCAGTACGTC.

The V and J genes are TRBV18 and TRBJ2-2; D gene uncertain. Trimming cost V 0 bases and J 5 bases, with 10 bases left between them. The CDR3 consists of 15 residues. In germline, CDR1 is KGHSH, CDR2 LQKENI. The CDR3 coding sequence is TGTGCCAGCTCACCACCTTCCAGACCGACCGGGGAGCTGTTTTTT. It yields the protein CASSPPSRPTGELFF. Full variable domain (rest looked up from reference TRBV18 and TRBJ2-2): NAGVMQNPRHLVRRRGQEARLRCSPMKGHSHVYWYRQLPEEGLKFMVYLQKENIIDESGMPKERFSAEFPKEGPSILRIQQVVRGDSAAYFCASSPPSRPTGELFFGEGSRLTVL.

This chain uses TRBV18 with TRBJ2-3, with D uncertain. The CDR3 runs to 14 residues. Germline V gene sequence: CDR1 KGHSH, CDR2 LQKENI. Trimming cost V 6 bases and J 0 bases, with 10 bases left between them. CDR3 sequence (DNA): TGTGCCAGCTCCAGACTTTATAGCACAGATACGCAGTATTTT. Translating it yields CASSRLYSTDTQYF. The full variable domain, rest sourced from reference TRBV18 and TRBJ2-3, is NAGVMQNPRHLVRRRGQEARLRCSPMKGHSHVYWYRQLPEEGLKFMVYLQKENIIDESGMPKERFSAEFPKEGPSILRIQQVVRGDSAAYFCASSRLYSTDTQYFGPGTRLTVL.

The rearrangement uses TRBV6-5 and TRBJ2-3; D possibly corresponds to TRBD1 (6 bases). This CDR3 has 15 residues. The germline V and J ends were trimmed by 2 bases and 1 base, with 10 bases remaining between them. The germline gives CDR1 MNHEY, CDR2 SVGAGI. The CDR3 is CASSYQAGGTDTQYF. CDR3 DNA: TGTGCCAGCAGTTACCAGGCAGGGGGCACAGATACGCAGTATTTT.

This clonotype was seen a few times. The chain employs TRBV6-6 and TRBJ2-7; 9 bases are shared with TRBD1. The CDR3 totals 13 residues. CDR1 is MNHNY and CDR2 is SVGAGI in the germline V gene (reference sequence). The trim removed 5 bases at V and 5 bases at J, leaving 4 bases unmatched. CDR3: CASSQTGGDEQYV. For the CDR3, the DNA is TGTGCCAGCAGTCAGACAGGGGGTGACGAGCAGTACGTC.

This clonotype has just a few counts. This rearrangement joins TRBV7-2 to TRBJ2-3; D remains unclear. Looked up from germline, CDR1 is SGHTA and CDR2 is FQGNSA. The ends were cut back, 1 base at V and 3 bases at J, with 11 bases in the middle. The CDR3 has 15 amino acids. This CDR3 reads CASSLGPSSTDTQYF. DNA of the CDR3: TGTGCCAGCAGCTTAGGCCCCTCTTCTACAGATACGCAGTATTTT.

The V gene is TRBV18, the J gene TRBJ2-4, with D possibly matching TRBD2 (7 bases). Trimming removed 3 bases from V and 0 bases from J, with 15 bases in between. CDR3 length equals 17 residues. The V gene's germline CDR1 is KGHSH and CDR2 LQKENI. The CDR3 sequence: CASSPISGTIAKNIQYF. CDR3 coding DNA: TGTGCCAGCTCACCGATCAGCGGGACAATAGCCAAAAACATTCAGTACTTC. Full variable domain (missing parts from reference TRBV18 and TRBJ2-4): NAGVMQNPRHLVRRRGQEARLRCSPMKGHSHVYWYRQLPEEGLKFMVYLQKENIIDESGMPKERFSAEFPKEGPSILRIQQVVRGDSAAYFCASSPISGTIAKNIQYFGAGTRLSVL.

In its sample, this clonotype was seen a few times. The rearrangement uses TRBV3-1 and TRBJ2-2; 11 nucleotides line up with TRBD1. The trim removed 4 bases at V and 3 bases at J, leaving 7 bases unmatched. CDR1 and CDR2 (germline): LGHDT, YNNKEL (reference sequence). CDR3 length: 17 residues. CDR3 coding DNA: TGTGCCAGCAGCCCTGCCTTGGGACAGGGGGACACCGGGGAGCTGTTTTTT. This translates into CASSPALGQGDTGELFF.

The chain links TRBV9 to TRBJ2-2; D remains unclear. Trimming shortened V by 0 bases and J by 0 bases, and 6 bases separated the two germline ends. The germline CDR1 and CDR2 sequences are SGDLS and YYNGEE. There are 15 residues in the CDR3. CDR3 in DNA: TGTGCCAGCAGCGTAGCGGCTTCGAACACCGGGGAGCTGTTTTTT. It is translated as CASSVAASNTGELFF.

This clonotype came up many times. This sequence joins TRBV27 and TRBJ1-6; no definite D call. Trimming stripped 4 bases from V and 10 bases from J, with 17 bases between. The germline gives CDR1 MNHEY, CDR2 SMNVEV (reference sequence). The CDR3 is 15 residues long. CDR3 DNA: TGTGCCAGCAGTTCGGTTGGCGGTGCCGGGTCACCCCTCCACTTT. It yields the protein CASSSVGGAGSPLHF.

In its sample, this clonotype was seen a few times. This rearrangement joins TRBV10-3 to TRBJ2-3; D is uncertain. Deletions cut 6 bases from V and 1 base from J, with 8 bases between. CDR1 is ENHRY, CDR2 SYGVKD, per germline. The length of the CDR3 is 13 residues. CDR3: CAIRAEGTDTQYF. In nucleotides, the CDR3 is TGTGCCATCAGGGCCGAGGGCACAGATACGCAGTATTTT.

The CDR3 nucleotides are TGTGCCAGCAGTTACTCGATGGCGTTGAACACTGAAGCTTTCTTT. Encoded protein: CASSYSMALNTEAFF. This chain links TRBV6-5 with TRBJ1-1; D call uncertain. The germline gives CDR1 MNHEY, CDR2 SVGAGI. The CDR3 has 15 residues. V was cut by 0 bases and J by 0 bases, with 8 bases left in between.

This clonotype was seen a few times. This rearrangement joins TRBV6-4 to TRBJ2-1; 8 bases match TRBD2. With V trimmed by 7 bases and J by 7 bases, 15 bases remained unmatched. Per the germline V gene, CDR1 is MRHNA and CDR2 is SNTAGT. The CDR3 has 16 amino acids. The chain's CDR3 is CASTFLAGVPLNEQFF. The DNA of the CDR3 is TGTGCCAGCACCTTCCTAGCGGGCGTCCCCCTGAATGAGCAGTTCTTC.

This clonotype has a handful of counts. This chain connects TRBV2 to TRBJ2-2, with D possibly being TRBD2 (6 bases). CDR1 is SNHLY and CDR2 is FYNNEI in the germline V gene. Between the trimmed V and J ends, which lost 8 bases and 0 bases, there was a span of 13 bases. This CDR3 spans 15 amino acids. CDR3 sequence: CASLGGAANTGELFF. The CDR3 nucleotides are TGTGCCAGCCTTGGCGGGGCGGCGAACACCGGGGAGCTGTTTTTT.

This clonotype showed up many times. CDR3 DNA: TGTGCCAGCTCACCACAGGGGGATGGCTACACCTTC. This gives the protein CASSPQGDGYTF. This chain connects TRBV18 to TRBJ1-2; D is perhaps TRBD1 (6 bases). Trimming cost V 1 base and J 6 bases, with 6 bases left between them. This CDR3 has 12 residues. Germline V gene sequence: CDR1 KGHSH, CDR2 LQKENI.

This clonotype has ten or more counts. DNA of the CDR3: TGTGCCAGCAGCTTCGCAGGGGTTAATGAAAAACTGTTTTTT. Translated: CASSFAGVNEKLFF. The V and J genes are TRBV7-2 and TRBJ1-4; possibly TRBD1 for D (6 bases). Germline V gene lookup returns CDR1 SGHTA and CDR2 FQGNSA. The CDR3 has 14 amino acids. V was cut by 3 bases and J by 4 bases, with 9 bases left in between.

V usage is TRBV10-3 and J usage is TRBJ1-1; possibly TRBD1 for D (5 bases). Germline-derived CDR1 and CDR2 are ENHRY and SYGVKD. The CDR3 extends over 13 amino acids. V lost 6 bases and J 1 base, leaving 9 bases between the germline ends. The CDR3 region has the DNA TGTGCCATCAGCAGGGATGAGAACACTGAAGCTTTCTTT. This encodes CAISRDENTEAFF.